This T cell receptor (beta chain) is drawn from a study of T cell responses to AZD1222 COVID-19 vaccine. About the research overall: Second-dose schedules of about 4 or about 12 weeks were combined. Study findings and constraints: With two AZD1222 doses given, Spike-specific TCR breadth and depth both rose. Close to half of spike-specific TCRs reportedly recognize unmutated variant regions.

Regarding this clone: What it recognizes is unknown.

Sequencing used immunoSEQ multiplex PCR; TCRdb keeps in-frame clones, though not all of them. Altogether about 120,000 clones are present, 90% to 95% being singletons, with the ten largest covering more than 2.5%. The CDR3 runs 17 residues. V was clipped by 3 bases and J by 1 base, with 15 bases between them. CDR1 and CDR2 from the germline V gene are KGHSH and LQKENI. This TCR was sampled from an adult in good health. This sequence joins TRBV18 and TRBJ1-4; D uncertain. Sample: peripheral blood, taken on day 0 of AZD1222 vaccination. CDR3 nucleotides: TGTGCCAGCTCACCGAGCCTCCGGGTCGGAACTAATGAAAAACTGTTTTTT. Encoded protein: CASSPSLRVGTNEKLFF.